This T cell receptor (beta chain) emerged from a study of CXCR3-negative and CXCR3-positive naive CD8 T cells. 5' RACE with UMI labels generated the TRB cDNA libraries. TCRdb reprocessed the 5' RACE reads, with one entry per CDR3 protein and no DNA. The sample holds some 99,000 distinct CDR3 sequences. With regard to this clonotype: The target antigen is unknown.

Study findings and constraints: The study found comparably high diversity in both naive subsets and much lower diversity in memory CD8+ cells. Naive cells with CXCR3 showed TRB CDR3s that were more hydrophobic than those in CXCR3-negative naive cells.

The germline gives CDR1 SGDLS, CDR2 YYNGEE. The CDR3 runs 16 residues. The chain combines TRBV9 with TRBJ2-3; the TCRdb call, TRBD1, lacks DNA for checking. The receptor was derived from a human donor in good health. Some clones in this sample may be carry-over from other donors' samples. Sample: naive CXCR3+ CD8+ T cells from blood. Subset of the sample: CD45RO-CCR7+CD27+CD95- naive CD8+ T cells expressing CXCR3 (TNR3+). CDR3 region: CASSVSGQGVTDTQYF.